What follows describes a single T cell receptor beta chain. Per the germline V gene, CDR1 is MGHRA and CDR2 is YSYEKL. The CDR3 contains 18 residues. V was clipped by 0 bases and J by 3 bases; unmatched bases: 11. Produced via immunoSEQ multiplex PCR; TCRdb's table is partial and in-frame only. This sample has fewer than 300,000 clones; over 70% occur once, and the top ten carry less than 15%. The source of the sample is a study of control samples from healthy donors and cancer patients. This TCR was sampled from a woman between 55 and 75 years old with lung cancer. Specimen: PBMCs. The chain joins TRBV4-1 to TRBJ2-3, with 8 bases lining up with TRBD2. The CDR3 nucleotides read TGCGCCAGCAGCCAAGAATTCGGGGCGGGAGGAAGGACAGATACGCAGTATTTT. Its protein is CASSQEFGAGGRTDTQYF.